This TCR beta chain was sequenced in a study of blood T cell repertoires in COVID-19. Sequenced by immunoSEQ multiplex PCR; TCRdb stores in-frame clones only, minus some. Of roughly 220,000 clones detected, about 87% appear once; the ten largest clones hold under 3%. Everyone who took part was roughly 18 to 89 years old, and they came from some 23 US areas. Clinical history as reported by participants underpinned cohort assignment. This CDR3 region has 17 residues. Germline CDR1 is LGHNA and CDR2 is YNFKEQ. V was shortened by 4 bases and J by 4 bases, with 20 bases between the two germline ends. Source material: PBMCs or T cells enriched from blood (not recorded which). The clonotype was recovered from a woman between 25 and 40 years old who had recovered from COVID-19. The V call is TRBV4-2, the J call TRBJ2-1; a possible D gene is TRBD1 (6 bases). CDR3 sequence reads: CASSLASGTHPYNEQFF. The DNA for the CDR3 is TGTGCCAGCAGCCTCGCCTCCGGGACACACCCGTACAATGAGCAGTTCTTC.